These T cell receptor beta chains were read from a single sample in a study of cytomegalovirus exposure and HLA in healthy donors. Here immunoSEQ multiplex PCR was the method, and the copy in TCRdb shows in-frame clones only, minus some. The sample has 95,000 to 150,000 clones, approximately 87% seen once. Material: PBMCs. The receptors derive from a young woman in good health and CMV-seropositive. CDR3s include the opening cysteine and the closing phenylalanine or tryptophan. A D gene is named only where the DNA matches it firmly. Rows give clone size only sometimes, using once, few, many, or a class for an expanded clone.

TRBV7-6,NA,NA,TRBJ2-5,TGTGCCAGCAGCTTTAATCTCTTAGAGACCCAGTACTTC,CASSFNLLETQYF
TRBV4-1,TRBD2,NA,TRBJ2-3,TGCGCCAGCAGTCCTCGACTAGCGGGGGTGCAAGATACGCAGTATTTT,CASSPRLAGVQDTQYF
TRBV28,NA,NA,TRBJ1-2,TGTGCCAGCAGCCTCCGGGGGTGGAATGGCTACACCTTC,CASSLRGWNGYTF
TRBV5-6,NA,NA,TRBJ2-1,TGTGCCAGCAATCAGGGGAGAGATGAGCAGTTCTTC,CASNQGRDEQFF
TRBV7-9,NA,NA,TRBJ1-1,TGTGCCAGCAGCCCGGACAAACAGAACACTGAAGCTTTCTTT,CASSPDKQNTEAFF
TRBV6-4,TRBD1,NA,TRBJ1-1,TGTGCCAGCAACTCACAGGGGTCGGACACTGAAGCTTTCTTT,CASNSQGSDTEAFF
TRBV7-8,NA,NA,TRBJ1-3,TGTGCCAGCATAAAAGGGAGGGGCTTCTACGGAAACACCATATATTTT,CASIKGRGFYGNTIYF
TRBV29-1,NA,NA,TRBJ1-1,TGCAGCGCGGAGGGAACTGAAGCTTTCTTT,CSAEGTEAFF
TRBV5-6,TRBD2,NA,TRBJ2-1,TGTGCCAGCAGCTCATGGGGGGGCTACAATGAGCAGTTCTTC,CASSSWGGYNEQFF
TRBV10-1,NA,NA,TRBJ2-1,TGCGCCAGCAGTGGACCACAGCCCAATGAGCAGTTCTTC,CASSGPQPNEQFF
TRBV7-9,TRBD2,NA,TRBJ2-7,TGTGCCAGCAGCTCCCTAGCGGGAGGCGAGCAGTACTTC,CASSSLAGGEQYF
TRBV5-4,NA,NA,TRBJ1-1,TGTGCCAGCAGCCTGGGATCCGGGAGCACTGAAGCTTTCTTT,CASSLGSGSTEAFF
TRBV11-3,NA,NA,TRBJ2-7,TGTGCCAGCAGCTCCGGGACACCCACTGGGGAGCAGTACTTC,CASSSGTPTGEQYF
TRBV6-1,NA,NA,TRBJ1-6,TGTGCCAGCACAATCAGGGTTAGCTCACCCCTCCACTTT,CASTIRVSSPLHF
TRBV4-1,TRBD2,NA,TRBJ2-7,TGCGCCAGCAGCCAAGAGCGGAGTTTGAGGCGGGGGGAGCAGTACTTC,CASSQERSLRRGEQYF
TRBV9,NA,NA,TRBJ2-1,TGTGCCAGCAGCGCTAGCAATGAGCAGTTCTTC,CASSASNEQFF
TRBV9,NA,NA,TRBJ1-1,TGTGCCAGCAGCGTAGGGGGGGGCGAGGGGACTGAAGCTTTCTTT,CASSVGGGEGTEAFF
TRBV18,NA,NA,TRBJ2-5,TGTGCCAGCTCACCCAGGGTGGGGCTGTACCAAGAGACCCAGTACTTC,CASSPRVGLYQETQYF
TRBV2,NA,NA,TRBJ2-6,TGTGCCAGCAGGTACTCTGGGGCCAACGTCCTGACTTTC,CASRYSGANVLTF
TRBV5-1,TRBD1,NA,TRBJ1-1,TGCGCCAGCAACCTCCCGGGACAGGGACCGAACACTGAAGCTTTCTTT,CASNLPGQGPNTEAFF
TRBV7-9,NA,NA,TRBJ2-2,TGTGCCAGCACCGTGACAAGCAACACCGGGGAGCTGTTTTTT,CASTVTSNTGELFF
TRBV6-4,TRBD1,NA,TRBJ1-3,TGTGCCAGCAGTGTCACGACAACCACAGGGGGCACTGGAAACACCATATATTTT,CASSVTTTTGGTGNTIYF
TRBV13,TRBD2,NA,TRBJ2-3,TGTGCCAGCAGCTTAATACTAGCGGGGGACACAGATACGCAGTATTTT,CASSLILAGDTDTQYF
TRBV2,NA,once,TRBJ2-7,TGTGCCAGCAGTGGTAGGTTCGCAGGGCGCTCCTACGAGCAGTACTTC,CASSGRFAGRSYEQYF
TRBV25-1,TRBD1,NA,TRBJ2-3,TGTGCCAGCAGGGGACCGGACAGGAAAAGCACAGATACGCAGTATTTT,CASRGPDRKSTDTQYF
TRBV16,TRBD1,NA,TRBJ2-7,TGTGCCAGCAGCCAATGGGACAGTAATGCCTACGAGCAGTACTTC,CASSQWDSNAYEQYF